This T cell receptor (beta chain) was sequenced for a study of control samples from healthy donors and cancer patients (dated by TCRdb to 2019 to 2021). The method was the immunoSEQ multiplex PCR assay. TCRdb took this table from immuneACCESS and kept in-frame rearrangements with V and J called. Such tables lack part of the clones; where checked against another copy, unresolved V genes explain under half of the gap, and the rest is unexplained. This sample lists 120,000 or so clones; roughly 92% were detected once. The ten largest clones add up to 7.8% of the sample. This clone showed up just once. It has no known antigen specificity. Base qualities are not recorded, but no much larger clone differs from it by a single base. What was sequenced was blood. The clonotype comes from a woman aged 18-29 years in good health.

This receptor carries the CDR3 CASSKGREAELFYNEQFF. The sequence in DNA is TGTGCCAGCAGCAAGGGCCGGGAGGCCGAATTATTCTACAATGAGCAGTTCTTC. Recombination joined TRBV21-1 with TRBJ2-1; the D call in the table, TRBD2, was not verified against the DNA. TRBV21-1 is a known pseudogene. There are 18 amino acids in the CDR3, from cysteine to phenylalanine inclusive. Here the CDR3 DNA is all that survives: 54 bases in frame from base 1.